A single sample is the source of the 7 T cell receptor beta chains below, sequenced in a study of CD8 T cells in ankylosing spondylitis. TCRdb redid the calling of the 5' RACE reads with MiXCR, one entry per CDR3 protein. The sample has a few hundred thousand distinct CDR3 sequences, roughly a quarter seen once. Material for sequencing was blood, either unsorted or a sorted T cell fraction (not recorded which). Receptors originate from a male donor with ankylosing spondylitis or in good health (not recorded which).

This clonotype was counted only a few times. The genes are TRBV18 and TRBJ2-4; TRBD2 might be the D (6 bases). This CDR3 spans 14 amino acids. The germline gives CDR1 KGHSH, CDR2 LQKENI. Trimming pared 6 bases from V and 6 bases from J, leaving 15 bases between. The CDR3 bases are TGTGCCAGCTCGTCGGGTAGGGGAGGAAACATTCAGTACTTC. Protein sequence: CASSSGRGGNIQYF. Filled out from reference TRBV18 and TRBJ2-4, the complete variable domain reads NAGVMQNPRHLVRRRGQEARLRCSPMKGHSHVYWYRQLPEEGLKFMVYLQKENIIDESGMPKERFSAEFPKEGPSILRIQQVVRGDSAAYFCASSSGRGGNIQYFGAGTRLSVL.

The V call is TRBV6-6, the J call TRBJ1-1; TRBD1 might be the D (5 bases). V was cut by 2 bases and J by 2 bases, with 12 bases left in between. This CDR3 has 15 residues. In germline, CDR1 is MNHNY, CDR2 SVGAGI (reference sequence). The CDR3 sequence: CASSYPGRGNTEAFF. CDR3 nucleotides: TGTGCCAGCAGTTACCCGGGAAGGGGCAACACTGAAGCTTTCTTT.

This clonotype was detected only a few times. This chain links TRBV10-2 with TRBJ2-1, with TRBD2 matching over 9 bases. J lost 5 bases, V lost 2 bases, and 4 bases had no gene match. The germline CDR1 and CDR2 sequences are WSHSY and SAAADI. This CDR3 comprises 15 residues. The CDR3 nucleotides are TGCGCCAGCAGTGAGGGACTAGCGCCCCACAATGAGCAGTTCTTC. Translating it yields CASSEGLAPHNEQFF.

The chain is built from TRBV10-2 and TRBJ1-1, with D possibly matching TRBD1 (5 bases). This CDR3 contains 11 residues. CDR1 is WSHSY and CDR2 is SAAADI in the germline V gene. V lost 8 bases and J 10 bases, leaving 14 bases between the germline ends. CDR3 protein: CASVGVVTAFF. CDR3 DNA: TGCGCCAGCGTGGGGGTCGTGACAGCTTTCTTT.

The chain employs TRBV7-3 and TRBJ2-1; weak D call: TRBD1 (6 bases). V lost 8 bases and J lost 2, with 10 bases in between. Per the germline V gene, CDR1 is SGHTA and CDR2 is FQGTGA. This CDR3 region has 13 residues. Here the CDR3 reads CASGDTAYNEQFF. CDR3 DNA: TGTGCCAGCGGGGACACAGCCTACAATGAGCAGTTCTTC.

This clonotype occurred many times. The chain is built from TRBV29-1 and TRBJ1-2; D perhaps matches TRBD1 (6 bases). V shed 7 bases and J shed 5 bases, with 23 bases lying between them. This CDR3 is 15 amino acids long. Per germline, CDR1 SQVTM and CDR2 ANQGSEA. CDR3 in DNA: TGCAGCGGTCGGACAGCGGCGAGGGGTTGGTATGGCTACACCTTC. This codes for CSGRTAARGWYGYTF.

CDR3: CASSLGEDYGYTF. The CDR3 DNA is TGTGCCAGCAGTTTAGGGGAGGACTATGGCTACACCTTC. This chain uses TRBV12-3 or TRBV12-4 with TRBJ1-2; D uncertain. The CDR3 sequence is 13 residues long. With 1 base removed from V and 3 bases from J, the gap between germline ends came to 6 bases.